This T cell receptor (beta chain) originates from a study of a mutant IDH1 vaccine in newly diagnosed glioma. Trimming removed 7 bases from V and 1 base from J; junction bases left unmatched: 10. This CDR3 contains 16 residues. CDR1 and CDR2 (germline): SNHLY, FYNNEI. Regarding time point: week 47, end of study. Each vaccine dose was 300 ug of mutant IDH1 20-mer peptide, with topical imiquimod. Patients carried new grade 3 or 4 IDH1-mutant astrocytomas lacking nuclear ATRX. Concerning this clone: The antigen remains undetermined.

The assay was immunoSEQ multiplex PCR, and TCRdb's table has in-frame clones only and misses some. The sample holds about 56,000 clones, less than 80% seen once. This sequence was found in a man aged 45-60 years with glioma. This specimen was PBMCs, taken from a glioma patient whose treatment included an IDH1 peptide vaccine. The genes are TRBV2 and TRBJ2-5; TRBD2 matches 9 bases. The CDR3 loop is CASIQEGLAIQETQYF. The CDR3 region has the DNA TGTGCCAGCATCCAAGAAGGACTAGCGATCCAAGAGACCCAGTACTTC.